These T cell receptor beta chains were read from a single sample in a study of T cell responses to AZD1222 COVID-19 vaccine. The data were produced by immunoSEQ multiplex PCR, yet TCRdb's version contains in-frame clones alone and is incomplete. The sample carries 150,000 to 160,000 clones, about 90% recorded once. The material was peripheral blood, obtained on day 0 of MenACWY control vaccination. These receptors were obtained from an adult in good health. The CDR3 runs from the conserved cysteine through the conserved F or W. A D gene is named only where the DNA matches it firmly. Not every row has a clone size; where given, it reads once, few, many or a size class.

D gene: -
clone size: -
J gene: TRBJ1-6
V gene: TRBV19
CDR3 DNA: TGTGCCAGTAGTATAGTACTGATCGGGAATTCACCCCTCCACTTT
CDR3 protein: CASSIVLIGNSPLHF

D gene: -
clone size: -
J gene: TRBJ1-1
V gene: TRBV12-3/TRBV12-4
CDR3 DNA: TGTGCCAGCACCCTAGCGGGGGGCACTGAAGCTTTCTTT
CDR3 protein: CASTLAGGTEAFF

D gene: TRBD1
clone size: -
J gene: TRBJ1-1
V gene: TRBV19
CDR3 DNA: TGTGCCAGTAGGCCCCCGACAGGGCCTATGAGGACTGAAGCTTTCTTT
CDR3 protein: CASRPPTGPMRTEAFF

D gene: -
clone size: few
J gene: TRBJ2-7
V gene: TRBV19
CDR3 DNA: TGTGCCAGTACCGGCCGGCCTCCCTACGAGCAGTACTTC
CDR3 protein: CASTGRPPYEQYF

D gene: -
clone size: -
J gene: TRBJ2-1
V gene: TRBV14
CDR3 DNA: TGTGCCAGCAGCCAACTGCGGTCCGGGTTTAGAGGAAGCTCCTACAATGAGCAGTTCTTC
CDR3 protein: CASSQLRSGFRGSSYNEQFF

D gene: -
clone size: -
J gene: TRBJ2-1
V gene: TRBV2
CDR3 DNA: TGTGCCAGCAGCCAAACGCCGGAGGGCCACGAGCAGTTCTTC
CDR3 protein: CASSQTPEGHEQFF

D gene: -
clone size: once
J gene: TRBJ2-3
V gene: TRBV6-2/TRBV6-3
CDR3 DNA: TGTGCCAGCAGTTACTCTACAGGGCTCGTCACAGATACGCAGTATTTT
CDR3 protein: CASSYSTGLVTDTQYF

D gene: -
clone size: -
J gene: TRBJ2-2
V gene: TRBV30
CDR3 DNA: TGTGCCTGGAGACTAGCTTTCAGGGCCGGGGAGCTGTTTTTT
CDR3 protein: CAWRLAFRAGELFF

D gene: -
clone size: -
J gene: TRBJ1-3
V gene: TRBV28
CDR3 DNA: TGTGCCAGCACCCCGGGGGCGAGCGGAAACACCATATATTTT
CDR3 protein: CASTPGASGNTIYF

D gene: -
clone size: few
J gene: TRBJ2-7
V gene: TRBV2
CDR3 DNA: TGTGCCAGCAGTGAATACTACGAGCAGTACTTC
CDR3 protein: CASSEYYEQYF

D gene: -
clone size: -
J gene: TRBJ2-3
V gene: TRBV9
CDR3 DNA: TGTGCCAGCAGCGTAGCTAGGGGTGTGAGCACAGATACGCAGTATTTT
CDR3 protein: CASSVARGVSTDTQYF

D gene: TRBD2
clone size: -
J gene: TRBJ2-7
V gene: TRBV3-1/TRBV3-2
CDR3 DNA: TGTGCCAGCAGCCTCCGGACTGGGGGGGACTACGAGCAGTACTTC
CDR3 protein: CASSLRTGGDYEQYF

D gene: TRBD2
clone size: -
J gene: TRBJ2-3
V gene: TRBV5-1
CDR3 DNA: TGCGCCAGCAGCCTCGGGAGGACCGAGGATACGCAGTATTTT
CDR3 protein: CASSLGRTEDTQYF

D gene: -
clone size: -
J gene: TRBJ1-3
V gene: TRBV9
CDR3 DNA: TGTGCCAGCAGCGTAGACCCCCGCTTGGGAAACACCATATATTTT
CDR3 protein: CASSVDPRLGNTIYF

D gene: -
clone size: -
J gene: TRBJ2-3
V gene: TRBV2
CDR3 DNA: TGTGCCGGACGATGGAGGGGAGCAGATACGCAGTATTTT
CDR3 protein: CAGRWRGADTQYF

D gene: TRBD1
clone size: -
J gene: TRBJ1-5
V gene: TRBV20-1
CDR3 DNA: TGCAGTGCTAGTCACAGGGGACCCAGTCAGCCCCAGCATTTT
CDR3 protein: CSASHRGPSQPQHF

D gene: -
clone size: -
J gene: TRBJ2-5
V gene: TRBV11-1
CDR3 DNA: TGTGCCAGCAGCTTAGGAGAAGGACAGCTAAAAGAGACCCAGTACTTC
CDR3 protein: CASSLGEGQLKETQYF